This entry is about one T cell receptor beta chain. A single count supports this clone. The antigen it recognizes is unknown. No per-base quality is available; no much larger clone lies one base away. These data come from a study of T cell responses to AZD1222 COVID-19 vaccine (dated by TCRdb to the early 2020s). For context, the study as a whole: TCR sequencing covered 233 trial participants: 200 to 220 given two doses of AZD1222 and 26 given two doses of MenACWY control vaccine. Enrollment into the trials was organized by age into subgroups of 18-55, 56-69 and 70-plus years, and those subgroups contained roughly 150, 30 and 60 TCR-sequenced participants, respectively.

Explained via the paper, the time point label denotes: about 28 days (+/-7) after the second vaccine dose. AZD1222 recipients with second doses at about 4 weeks or about 12 weeks were pooled, because spike-specific TCR depth and breadth did not differ between schedules. The vaccinee samples were drawn from two UK trials, COV001 and COV002, one of which was a single-blind randomized controlled phase 2/3 trial testing AZD1222 (ChAdOx1 nCoV-19) in healthy adults. For TCRbeta chain sequencing, PBMC samples were collected from trial participants at day 0 and at day 28 after the second dose. Trimming at the junction amounts to 7 bases on V and 3 bases on J, and the germline ends lie 19 bases apart. Looking up the germline V gene (reference sequence) yields CDR1 LNHDA and CDR2 SQIVND. CDR3 length: 15 amino acids, cysteine to phenylalanine. Only CDR3 DNA remains: 45 bases, in frame from the first base. The CDR3 regions of human TCRbeta chains were subjected to immunosequencing. The source study handled its data this way. TCRs in the repertoires were compared against a reference library of SARS-CoV-2-specific TCRs that had been generated with the MIRA antigen-specificity platform. Breadth was defined as the fraction of unique TCRs that were SARS-CoV-2-associated. Depth was defined as the fraction of total T cells that were SARS-CoV-2-associated. Using the MIRA data, every spike-specific TCR was mapped to the spike region that the TCR reacted to and assigned to either a CD4 or a CD8 class. Log10-transformed breadth and depth values were compared by one-way ANOVA with Sidak's multiple comparisons tests. The table comes from immuneACCESS by way of TCRdb, which keeps in-frame sequences with V and J called. Part of the clones is missing from these tables; in studies checked, under half for an unresolved V gene and the rest for unknown reasons. V and J calls and clone size come straight from that table; D and trimming were deduced from the DNA. The sample has roughly 85,000 clones on record, 90% of them singletons. The leading ten clones occupy about 3.5% of the sample.

The full study reports these points: CD4 TCRs associated with the vaccine covered the entire spike protein, and the dominant responses were in regions 160-218 and 743-854. Spike-specific TCR breadth and depth rose significantly after two AZD1222 doses compared with day 0 and with MenACWY recipients. No day 14 peak-response samples were available, so repertoires were characterized only after the peak T cell response. The 56-69-year group was small, and its depth increase did not reach significance, likely because of low power. Conclusions about previously exposed vaccinees are limited, since just 6 or 7 AZD1222 recipients were seropositive for SARS-CoV-2 at baseline. Most participants were white British and females outnumbered males, and the authors suggested that clonal diversity may have been underestimated. Reportedly, close to half of the unique spike-specific TCRs recognized epitopes lying outside the regions that are mutated in the B.1.351 and B.1.1.7 variants.

The TCR was taken from an adult who received the AZD1222 COVID-19 vaccine. This chain joins TRBV19 to TRBJ2-7; the D gene is perhaps TRBD1, from 6 matching bases. The sequencing used peripheral blood, collected 28 days after the second AZD1222 dose. The DNA sequence reads TGTGCCAGTACCAGGGGCCTAGATGAAATCTACGAGCAGTACTTC. Its product reads: CASTRGLDEIYEQYF.